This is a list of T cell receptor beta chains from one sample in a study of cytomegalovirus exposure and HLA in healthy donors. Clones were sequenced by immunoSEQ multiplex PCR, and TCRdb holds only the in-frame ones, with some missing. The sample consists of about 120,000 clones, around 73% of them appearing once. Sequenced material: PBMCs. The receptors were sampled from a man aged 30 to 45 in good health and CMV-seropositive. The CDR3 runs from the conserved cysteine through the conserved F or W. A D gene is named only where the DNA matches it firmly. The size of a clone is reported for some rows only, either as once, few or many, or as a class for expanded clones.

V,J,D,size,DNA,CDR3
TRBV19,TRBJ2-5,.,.,TGTGCCAGTAGTATGATACAGGGATCCCAAGAGACCCAGTACTTC,CASSMIQGSQETQYF
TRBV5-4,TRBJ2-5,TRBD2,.,TGTGCCAGCCCCCAAGCTAGCGGTCCATACCAAGAGACCCAGTACTTC,CASPQASGPYQETQYF
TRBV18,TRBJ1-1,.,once,TGTGCCAGCTCACCAGCCTCCGGGAGACCAGAAGCTTTCTTT,CASSPASGRPEAFF
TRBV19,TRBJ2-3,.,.,TGTGCCAGTAGTCTCCGCACAGATACGCAGTATTTT,CASSLRTDTQYF
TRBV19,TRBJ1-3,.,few,TGTGCCAGTAGTATAGTTCCGGGAAGTAGTGGAAACACCATATATTTT,CASSIVPGSSGNTIYF
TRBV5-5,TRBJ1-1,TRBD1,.,TGTGCCAGCAGCTTGCCAGGGGGCACCGAAGCTTTCTTT,CASSLPGGTEAFF
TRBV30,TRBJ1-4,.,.,TGTGCCTGGAGTGTACAAATTGGGCAGGGGGAAAAACTGTTTTTT,CAWSVQIGQGEKLFF
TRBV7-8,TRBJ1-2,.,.,TGTGCCAGCAGCTTAGCGCAGGGCGGACGGGGCTACACCTTC,CASSLAQGGRGYTF
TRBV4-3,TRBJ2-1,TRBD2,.,TGCGCCAGCAGCCAAGACGGCGGGAGGGTCTACAATGAGCAGTTCTTC,CASSQDGGRVYNEQFF
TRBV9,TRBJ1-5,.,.,TGTGCCAGCAGCGTAGCAGGGGTCAATCAGCCCCAGCATTTT,CASSVAGVNQPQHF
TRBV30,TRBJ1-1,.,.,TGTGCCTACTGTCCCAGGCCTCGGGGCACTGAAGCTTTCTTT,CAYCPRPRGTEAFF
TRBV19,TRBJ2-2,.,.,TGTGCCAGTAGTATTGGCAGAAACACCGGGGAGCTGTTTTTT,CASSIGRNTGELFF
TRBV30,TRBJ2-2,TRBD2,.,TGTGCCTGGAGTACCCTTTCGCGGGAGTATTCCGGGGAGCTGTTTTTT,CAWSTLSREYSGELFF
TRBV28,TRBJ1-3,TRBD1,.,TGTGCCAGCAGTCGGACAGGGGATGGAAACACCATATATTTT,CASSRTGDGNTIYF
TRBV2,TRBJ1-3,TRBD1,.,TGTGCCAGCAGGACAGGGGTCTTCTCTGGAAACACCATATATTTT,CASRTGVFSGNTIYF
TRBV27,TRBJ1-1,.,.,TGTGCCAGCAGTTTAAAAGGGGCGACTGAAGCTTTCTTT,CASSLKGATEAFF
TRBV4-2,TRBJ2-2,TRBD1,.,TGTGCCAGCAGCCAAGAGGGACAGAAGGACGGGGAGCTGTTTTTT,CASSQEGQKDGELFF